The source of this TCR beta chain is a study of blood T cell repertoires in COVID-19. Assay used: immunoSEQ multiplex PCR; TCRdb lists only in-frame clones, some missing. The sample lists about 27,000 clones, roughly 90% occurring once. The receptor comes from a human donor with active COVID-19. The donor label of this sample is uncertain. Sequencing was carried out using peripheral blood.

The chain's CDR3 is CASSPGQGGRTGELFF. The CDR3 nucleotides are TGCGCCAGCAGCCCGGGACAGGGAGGTCGCACCGGGGAGCTGTTTTTT. The J gene is TRBJ2-2, the V gene TRBV5-1, with 9 bases lining up with TRBD1. Germline V gives CDR1 SGHRS, CDR2 YFSETQ. The CDR3 runs to 16 residues. With V trimmed by 4 bases and J by 4 bases, 8 bases remained unmatched.